These 3 T cell receptor beta chains were all obtained from the same sample, sequenced in a study of T cell responses to AZD1222 COVID-19 vaccine. Generated by immunoSEQ multiplex PCR, the TCRdb table keeps only in-frame clones and is missing some. The table records about 170,000 clones, over 75% of them present only once. The sequenced sample was peripheral blood, obtained on day 0 of AZD1222 vaccination. These receptors all come from an adult in good health.

The rearrangement joins TRBV4-3 to TRBJ2-2; D might be TRBD2 (6 bases). This CDR3 spans 19 amino acids. V lost 0 bases to trimming and J lost 3 bases, with 20 bases between them. Germline V lookup: CDR1 LGHNA, CDR2 YSLEER. The CDR3 region is CASSQDGGRGLRYTGELFF. CDR3 in DNA: TGCGCCAGCAGCCAAGATGGAGGGCGGGGTCTCCGGTACACCGGGGAGCTGTTTTTT.

The chain has TRBV4-2 and TRBJ2-5; D unclear. The CDR3 length is 12 residues. V was trimmed by 0 bases and J by 11 bases, leaving 10 bases between them. CDR1 is LGHNA, CDR2 YNFKEQ, per germline. The CDR3 region is CASSQEWGSQYF. The CDR3 nucleotides read TGTGCCAGCAGCCAAGAGTGGGGTAGTCAGTACTTC.

The chain joins TRBV11-2 to TRBJ1-5; D is uncertain. CDR3 size: 14 residues. The germline gives CDR1 SGHAT, CDR2 FQNNGV. The V end was cut by 2 bases, the J end by 4 bases, with 9 bases between. CDR3 in amino acids: CASSLIDRNQPQHF. Written as DNA, the CDR3 is TGTGCCAGCAGCTTAATCGATCGGAATCAGCCCCAGCATTTT.